This TCR beta chain emerged from a study of blood T cell repertoires in COVID-19. About the study: The study drew acute and convalescent COVID-19 samples from the United States, Italy and Spain.

The assay was immunoSEQ multiplex PCR, and TCRdb's table has in-frame clones only and misses some. The data contain around 400,000 clones, 80% to 85% of them singletons. Symptom resolution, clearance, or two negative PCRs marked the recovered donors of Cohort 3. The sequence was collected from a woman aged 50 to 65 who had recovered from COVID-19. The specimen sequenced was PBMCs or T cells enriched from blood (not recorded which).

In DNA form, the CDR3 reads TGTGCCTGGAGTGGACAGGGAACTAATGAAAAACTGTTTTTT. This encodes CAWSGQGTNEKLFF. This chain joins TRBV30 and TRBJ1-4; 7 nucleotides align to TRBD1. The CDR3 loop spans 14 amino acids. Unmatched junction bases numbered 0, after V lost 1 base and J lost 1 base. The germline gives CDR1 GTSNPN, CDR2 SVGIG (reference sequence).